These 25 T cell receptor beta chains came from one sample sequenced in a study of blood T cell repertoires in COVID-19. The repertoire was sequenced with immunoSEQ multiplex PCR; TCRdb's copy has only in-frame clones and lacks some. The sample includes under 200,000 clones, roughly 85% of them seen just once. Sequenced sample: PBMCs or T cells enriched from blood (not recorded which). All receptors come from a man in his sixties who had recovered from COVID-19.

V usage is TRBV6-5 and J usage is TRBJ2-7; perhaps TRBD1 as D (5 bases). Trimming took off 5 bases at V and 1 base at J, with 15 bases between the two ends. The CDR3 totals 15 residues. Germline values: CDR1 MNHEY, CDR2 SVGAGI. Here the CDR3 DNA reads TGTGCCAGCAGTCAGATGCTTGACAGTTCCTACGAGCAGTACTTC. Translating gives CASSQMLDSSYEQYF.

The chain couples TRBV5-1 to TRBJ1-1; 9 bases are a match to TRBD1. The CDR3 consists of 13 residues. From germline, CDR1 is SGHRS and CDR2 YFSETQ. Germline trimming cut 4 bases from V and 3 bases from J; bases unmatched to any gene: 1. The chain's CDR3 is CASSRQGDTEAFF. DNA of the CDR3: TGCGCCAGCAGCAGACAGGGGGACACTGAAGCTTTCTTT.

This sequence joins TRBV9 and TRBJ2-3, with TRBD2 matching 10 bases. The CDR3 is 16 amino acids. The V gene end was trimmed by 0 bases and the J gene end by 3 bases; junction bases not matched to a gene: 4. In germline, CDR1 is SGDLS, CDR2 YYNGEE. CDR3 sequence (DNA): TGTGCCAGCAGCGTAGCAGCGGGGGGGCCGACAGATACGCAGTATTTT. It yields the protein CASSVAAGGPTDTQYF.

The rearrangement uses TRBV5-1 and TRBJ2-1, with 7 bases that match TRBD1. The germline V gene has CDR1 SGHRS and CDR2 YFSETQ. Trimming took 3 bases from V and 4 from J; bases not matched to a gene: 10. The CDR3 runs to 16 residues. The CDR3 region is CASSSATGTAYNEQFF. The DNA of the CDR3 is TGCGCCAGCAGCTCAGCAACCGGGACAGCGTACAATGAGCAGTTCTTC.

The chain employs TRBV4-1 and TRBJ1-2; D is undetermined. The V and J ends lost 0 bases and 2 bases respectively, with 10 bases between them. The germline V gene encodes CDR1 MGHRA and CDR2 YSYEKL. This CDR3 has 15 residues. The CDR3 is CASSQDPETNYGYTF. The CDR3 DNA sequence: TGCGCCAGCAGCCAAGACCCGGAGACGAACTATGGCTACACCTTC.

The V and J genes are TRBV27 and TRBJ1-2; TRBD1 is a possible D gene (5 bases). V lost 6 bases to trimming and J lost 5 bases, with 16 bases between them. Germline loops: CDR1 MNHEY, CDR2 SMNVEV (reference sequence). The CDR3 has 14 residues. Here the CDR3 DNA reads TGTGCCAGCAGGGTCGGGGGACTGGGTTATGGCTACACCTTC. Encoded protein: CASRVGGLGYGYTF.

The chain uses TRBV6-5 and TRBJ1-5; D uncertain. CDR3 length: 14 amino acids. Per the germline V gene, CDR1 is MNHEY and CDR2 is SVGAGI. Trimming removed 6 bases at V and 1 base at J, with 10 bases between. The chain's CDR3 is CASRVLGSNQPQHF. CDR3 sequence (DNA): TGTGCCAGCAGGGTCCTTGGCAGCAATCAGCCCCAGCATTTT.

The J gene is TRBJ1-4, the V gene TRBV5-8; perhaps TRBD1 as D (5 bases). CDR3 length equals 17 residues. V was trimmed by 0 bases and J by 7 bases, leaving 19 bases between them. CDR1 is SGHTS and CDR2 is YDEGEE in the germline V gene. CDR3 amino acids: CASSLESSGAATEKLFF. In DNA, the CDR3 is TGTGCCAGCAGCTTGGAATCGAGTGGGGCAGCGACTGAAAAACTGTTTTTT.

This clone is judged large (0.1 to 1%). The rearrangement links TRBV12-3 or TRBV12-4 to TRBJ2-7; D gene unclear. Trimming took off 8 bases at V and 3 bases at J, with 8 bases between the two ends. CDR3 length equals 11 residues. CDR3 coding DNA: TGTGCCAGCGGCAGAGGCTACGAGCAGTACTTC. It specifies CASGRGYEQYF.

This clone was observed once. The chain joins TRBV7-2 to TRBJ2-7; TRBD1 might be the D (6 bases). The germline V gene encodes CDR1 SGHTA and CDR2 FQGNSA. Trimming removed 1 base from V and 4 bases from J, with 14 bases in between. There are 15 residues in the CDR3. The CDR3 nucleotides are TGTGCCAGCAGCTTAGACGGCCAGGGGACGTACGAGCAGTACTTC. It codes for CASSLDGQGTYEQYF.

V usage is TRBV28 and J usage is TRBJ2-5; 7 nucleotides match TRBD1. The CDR3 has 15 amino acids. V gave up 5 bases and J gave up 3 bases; unmatched junction bases: 9. Per the germline V gene, CDR1 is MDHEN and CDR2 is SYDVKM. CDR3 residues: CASSLRGQLEETQYF. DNA of the CDR3: TGTGCCAGCAGTCTAAGGGGACAGCTAGAAGAGACCCAGTACTTC.

This clone was recorded a few times. The J gene is TRBJ1-5, the V gene TRBV2, with a possible D match to TRBD1 (5 bases). V lost 4 bases and J lost 7, with 11 bases in between. Germline CDR1 and CDR2: SNHLY and FYNNEI. The CDR3 extends over 13 amino acids. This CDR3 reads CASSGGDGQPQHF. CDR3 DNA: TGTGCCAGCAGTGGCGGGGACGGACAGCCCCAGCATTTT.

This clone was counted once. Other DNA sequences of this sample code for an identical CDR3. CDR3 in DNA: TGTGCCAGCAGTTTGACAGGGGTAGCCAAAAACATTCAGTACTTC. Protein product: CASSLTGVAKNIQYF. The chain combines TRBV28 with TRBJ2-4; TRBD1 matches 8 bases. Germline V gene data show CDR1 as MDHEN and CDR2 as SYDVKM. This CDR3 region has 15 residues. Trimming took 3 bases from V and 0 from J; bases not matched to a gene: 1.

V and J are TRBV5-8 and TRBJ2-1; 14 bases agree with TRBD2. This CDR3 region has 19 residues. Trimming cost V 4 bases and J 1 base; bases outside gene matches: 10. From germline, CDR1 is SGHTS and CDR2 YDEGEE. The CDR3 DNA is TGTGCCAGCAGCCCACGGACTAGCGGGAGGATAGGGTCCTACAATGAGCAGTTCTTC. It translates to CASSPRTSGRIGSYNEQFF.

The rearrangement links TRBV7-3 to TRBJ2-1, with TRBD2 identical over 7 bases. Germline V lookup: CDR1 SGHTA, CDR2 FQGTGA. The CDR3 runs 14 residues. J gave up 6 bases and V 2 bases, and 4 bases lay outside the gene matches. The CDR3 here is CASSLAGVSNEQFF. The CDR3 nucleotides read TGTGCCAGCAGCTTAGCGGGAGTTAGCAATGAGCAGTTCTTC.

The chain is built from TRBV5-4 and TRBJ1-2, with no clear D. The CDR3 is made up of 14 amino acids. V gave up 0 bases and J gave up 2 bases, with 8 bases separating them. CDR1 SGHNT and CDR2 YYREEE come from the germline V gene (reference sequence). CDR3 sequence (DNA): TGTGCCAGCAGCTTGGATACAAACAACTATGGCTACACCTTC. The encoded protein is CASSLDTNNYGYTF.

The rearrangement links TRBV28 to TRBJ1-3; 7 bases are a match to TRBD1. The germline gives CDR1 MDHEN, CDR2 SYDVKM. There are 16 residues in the CDR3. V lost 6 bases and J lost 0; bases outside the gene matches: 8. Here the CDR3 DNA reads TGTGCCAGCAGAACCTACAGGGGCCTCTCTGGAAACACCATATATTTT. This translates into CASRTYRGLSGNTIYF.

This chain joins TRBV21-1 and TRBJ2-7; the table calls TRBD1, which could not be checked here. TRBV21-1 is classified as a pseudogene. The CDR3 loop spans 14 amino acids. In nucleotides, the CDR3 is TGTGCCAGTAAGCGCCGGGACATAGGCTACGAGCAGTACTTC. Translating gives CASKRRDIGYEQYF.

The J gene is TRBJ1-2, the V gene TRBV7-9; D is uncertain. This CDR3 region has 12 residues. From germline, CDR1 is SEHNR and CDR2 FQNEAQ (reference sequence). Between the trimmed V and J ends, which lost 1 base and 2 bases, there was a span of 2 bases. The CDR3: CASSLVNYGYTF. The DNA for the CDR3 is TGTGCCAGCAGCTTAGTAAACTATGGCTACACCTTC.

The genes are TRBV10-1 and TRBJ1-1, with a weak D call TRBD1 (6 bases). Trimming cost V 2 bases and J 6 bases, with 13 bases left between them. The germline gives CDR1 WNHNN, CDR2 SYGVQD (reference sequence). The CDR3 contains 14 residues. The CDR3, as DNA: TGCGCCAGCAGTGAGGTCAGGGGCCGGGCTGAAGCTTTCTTT. Encoded protein: CASSEVRGRAEAFF.

The V gene is TRBV5-3, the J gene TRBJ1-5, with 7 bases lining up with TRBD1. TRBV5-3 is recorded as an ORF, its role being uncertain. The CDR3 sequence is 16 residues long. With V trimmed by 5 bases and J by 2 bases, 10 bases remained unmatched. CDR3 DNA: TGTGCCAGAAGGTCTATTAACAGGGGAGGCAATCAGCCCCAGCATTTT. This sequence encodes CARRSINRGGNQPQHF.

V is TRBV9 and J is TRBJ2-2; TRBD2 matches at 12 bases. This CDR3 contains 19 residues. V was pared by 4 bases and J by 5 bases, with 15 bases of the junction left unmatched. Per germline, CDR1 SGDLS and CDR2 YYNGEE. For the CDR3, the DNA is TGTGCCAGCAGCCCCAGGACTAGCGGGAATACGAGATATACCGGGGAGCTGTTTTTT. It yields the protein CASSPRTSGNTRYTGELFF.

This chain connects TRBV11-2 to TRBJ2-7; 10 bases agree with TRBD1. The germline gives CDR1 SGHAT, CDR2 FQNNGV. Trimming removed 3 bases from V and 2 bases from J; junction bases left unmatched: 7. The CDR3 is 16 residues long. CDR3 DNA sequence: TGTGCCAGCAGCTTCCCGGTCGGGACAGGGGCCTACGAGCAGTACTTC. It specifies CASSFPVGTGAYEQYF.

CDR3 coding DNA: TGTGCCAGCAGCCCGACCGACAGTCTTACTGAAGCTTTCTTT. It is translated as CASSPTDSLTEAFF. J is TRBJ1-1 and V is TRBV7-7; a possible D gene is TRBD1 (5 bases). CDR1 and CDR2 from the germline V gene are SSHAT and FNYEAQ (reference sequence). V was trimmed by 5 bases and J by 5 bases, leaving 15 bases between them. CDR3 length equals 14 residues. Looking up the rest from reference TRBV7-7 and TRBJ1-1 gives the full variable domain: GAGVSQSPRYKVTKRGQDVTLRCDPISSHATLYWYQQALGQGPEFLTYFNYEAQPDKSGLPSDRFSAERPEGSISTLTIQRTEQRDSAMYRCASSPTDSLTEAFFGQGTRLTVV.

The chain is built from TRBV2 and TRBJ2-7; 7 bases agree with TRBD1. The CDR3 has 16 amino acids. V shed 3 bases and J 3 bases; nucleotides not matched to a gene: 11. Germline assignment: CDR1 SNHLY and CDR2 FYNNEI. The CDR3 region has the DNA TGTGCCAGCAGTGAGGACACAGGGGTACGGCGCTACGAGCAGTACTTC. It codes for CASSEDTGVRRYEQYF. Filled out from reference TRBV2 and TRBJ2-7, the complete variable domain reads EPEVTQTPSHQVTQMGQEVILRCVPISNHLYFYWYRQILGQKVEFLVSFYNNEISEKSEIFDDQFSVERPDGSNFTLKIRSTKLEDSAMYFCASSEDTGVRRYEQYFGPGTRLTVT.